These 25 T cell receptor beta chains share one sample of origin, sequenced in a study of post-analysis software for immune sequencing data. No antigen has been assigned to these receptors. Unique molecular identifiers were carried by the TCR beta cDNA libraries. TCRdb redid the calling of the PCR reads with MiXCR, one entry per CDR3 protein. The profile shows about 200,000 distinct CDR3 sequences, 25% to 35% of them singletons. Overall study results and limits: A handful of TRBV segments were significantly more frequent in patients than in controls. TRBV5-6, TRBV5-1 and TRBV20-1 were among these segments.

What was sequenced was blood. Receptors originate from a girl aged 2-17 years with multiple sclerosis.

With regard to this clonotype: A much larger clone lies one base from this, so it may be a read error. The V gene is TRBV7-3, the J gene TRBJ2-7, with unresolved D. The CDR3 consists of 13 residues. Germline-derived CDR1 and CDR2 are SGHTA and FQGTGA. Trimming took 0 bases from V and 7 from J, leaving 10 bases between them. Here the CDR3 reads CASSLTPIWEQYF. DNA for the CDR3: TGTGCCAGCAGCTTAACCCCTATCTGGGAGCAGTACTTC. The variable domain in full, with the rest retrieved from reference TRBV7-3 and TRBJ2-7, is GAGVSQTPSNKVTEKGKYVELRCDPISGHTALYWYRQSLGQGPEFLIYFQGTGAADDSGLPNDRFFAVRPEGSVSTLKIQRTERGDSAVYLCASSLTPIWEQYFGPGTRLTVT.

This clonotype has at least ten counts. V gene TRBV5-1 combines with J gene TRBJ2-1, with D possibly being TRBD2 (6 bases). The V gene lost 0 bases and the J gene lost 5 bases, with 9 bases spanning the gap. CDR1 is SGHRS and CDR2 is YFSETQ in the germline V gene. The CDR3 consists of 14 residues. The CDR3 bases are TGCGCCAGCAGCTTGGTTACGGGGGACAATGAGCAGTTCTTC. Its protein product is CASSLVTGDNEQFF. Full variable domain (rest looked up from reference TRBV5-1 and TRBJ2-1): KAGVTQTPRYLIKTRGQQVTLSCSPISGHRSVSWYQQTPGQGLQFLFEYFSETQRNKGNFPGRFSGRQFSNSRSEMNVSTLELGDSALYLCASSLVTGDNEQFFGPGTRLTVL.

This chain joins TRBV20-1 and TRBJ2-3; D might be TRBD2 (6 bases). The CDR3 spans 16 residues. Trimming left V 3 bases short and J 0 bases short, with 16 bases between. Germline V CDR1 and CDR2: DFQATT, SNEGSKA (reference sequence). CDR3 in amino acids: CSARIPSSGSTDTQYF. The CDR3 nucleotides are TGCAGTGCTAGGATCCCCTCGAGCGGGAGCACAGATACGCAGTATTTT.

To note about this clonotype: One base away lies a much larger clone, so this may be a sequencing read error. V is TRBV9 and J is TRBJ2-5; tentative D call: TRBD2 (6 bases). The V gene lost 0 bases and the J gene lost 1 base, with 10 bases spanning the gap. The CDR3 is 15 amino acids. Germline assignment: CDR1 SGDLS and CDR2 YYNGEE. The CDR3 is CASSVGGNLQETQYF. DNA for the CDR3: TGTGCCAGCAGCGTAGGCGGGAACCTCCAAGAGACCCAGTACTTC. The whole variable domain, filled in from reference TRBV9 and TRBJ2-5, reads DSGVTQTPKHLITATGQRVTLRCSPRSGDLSVYWYQQSLDQGLQFLIQYYNGEERAKGNILERFSAQQFPDLHSELNLSSLELGDSALYFCASSVGGNLQETQYFGPGTRLLVL.

As concerns this clonotype: Germline is not matched at one junction end, which may reflect a read error. The chain is built from TRBV7-2 and TRBJ2-6; D may correspond to TRBD1 or TRBD2 (6 bases each). Germline CDR1 SGHTA, CDR2 FQGNSA. The CDR3 runs 17 residues. The DNA for the CDR3 is TGCGCCAGCAGCCCCGGGGGCGCCGGCTCTGGGGCCAACGTCCTGACTTTC. Translating it yields CASSPGGAGSGANVLTF.

Ten or more counts support this clonotype. The CDR3 loop is CASSPRTGTYEQYF. CDR3 bases: TGTGCCAGCAGTCCCCGGACGGGGACCTACGAGCAGTACTTC. The chain recombines TRBV6-5 with TRBJ2-7, with a tentative D call TRBD2 (5 bases). The germline V gene has CDR1 MNHEY and CDR2 SVGAGI. V was cut by 5 bases and J by 2 bases, with 13 bases left in between. This CDR3 comprises 14 residues.

This clonotype has ten or more counts. This chain links TRBV15 with TRBJ2-5; possibly TRBD1 for D (6 bases). The V gene's germline CDR1 is LNHNV and CDR2 YYDKDF (reference sequence). The CDR3 sequence is 15 residues long. V was pared by 0 bases and J by 5 bases, with 13 bases between. CDR3 sequence (DNA): TGTGCCACCAGCAGAGATCTCCAGGGGCGGGAGACCCAGTACTTC. Protein product: CATSRDLQGRETQYF.

This clonotype occurred a few times. The gene calls are TRBV20-1 and TRBJ2-1, with 10 bases matching TRBD1. CDR1 and CDR2 (germline): DFQATT, SNEGSKA (reference sequence). This CDR3 is 16 amino acids long. V trimming: 5 bases; J trimming: 7 bases; junction bases outside the gene matches: 14. The CDR3 sequence is CSAQIPDRGLSNEQFF. The CDR3 region has the DNA TGCAGTGCTCAAATCCCCGACAGGGGGCTCTCGAATGAGCAGTTCTTC.

A remark on this clonotype: It may be a read error: a sequence one base away is much more abundant. CDR3 residues: CSASSLPAGLNNEQFF. The CDR3 DNA reads as TGCAGTGCTAGCTCGCTACCAGCGGGACTTAACAATGAGCAGTTCTTC. This chain connects TRBV20-1 to TRBJ2-1, with 7 bases that match TRBD2. Trimming at V came to 3 bases and at J to 5 bases, leaving 13 bases not matched to a gene. In germline, CDR1 is DFQATT, CDR2 SNEGSKA (reference sequence). CDR3 length: 16 residues.

Comments on this clonotype: At one boundary the junction diverges from the germline segment, which might be a read error. This chain connects TRBV5-1 to TRBJ2-2; maybe TRBD1 (6 bases). The CDR3 spans 16 residues. The germline V gene encodes CDR1 SGHRS and CDR2 YFSETQ. The CDR3 reads CASSLTTGANTGELFF. The CDR3 nucleotides read TGCGCCAGCAGCTTGACGACAGGAGCGAACACCGGGGAGTTGTTTTTT.

This clonotype was detected a few times. The genes are TRBV19 and TRBJ1-2; no reliable D call. The germline gives CDR1 LNHDA, CDR2 SQIVND (reference sequence). V lost 4 bases, J lost 2 bases, and 11 bases lay in between. The CDR3 spans 14 residues. CDR3 sequence: CASSTGTRNYGYTF. DNA for the CDR3: TGTGCCAGTAGTACAGGCACCAGAAACTATGGCTACACCTTC.

Comment on this clonotype: Since a much larger clone is just one base distant, this may be a read error. CDR3 DNA sequence: TGTGCCAGCACTGAACAGAGCTGCACCGGGGAGCTGTTTTTT. This gives the protein CASTEQSCTGELFF. The chain is built from TRBV12-3 or TRBV12-4 and TRBJ2-2, with D uncertain. Trimming pared 7 bases from V and 4 bases from J, leaving 13 bases between. This CDR3 spans 14 amino acids.

The sample holds many counts of this clonotype. This chain uses TRBV20-1 with TRBJ2-7; perhaps TRBD2 as D (5 bases). The CDR3 runs 13 residues. In germline, CDR1 is DFQATT, CDR2 SNEGSKA (reference sequence). Trimming shortened V by 7 bases and J by 4 bases, and 17 bases separated the two germline ends. CDR3 amino acids: CSVPDRGSYEQYF. The CDR3 DNA reads as TGCAGTGTTCCGGACCGGGGATCGTACGAGCAGTACTTC.

This clonotype has ten or more counts. CDR3 region: CASSLGTSGVAETQYF. CDR3 nucleotide sequence: TGCGCCAGCAGCTTGGGGACTAGCGGAGTGGCGGAGACCCAGTACTTC. V gene TRBV5-1 combines with J gene TRBJ2-5, with 10 nucleotides matching TRBD2. The CDR3 has 16 amino acids. CDR1 and CDR2 (germline): SGHRS, YFSETQ. V was pared by 0 bases and J by 5 bases, with 7 bases of the junction left unmatched.

This clonotype was seen more than once but under ten times. This may be a read error, as it is one base from a much larger clone. CDR3 DNA: TGCAGCGTCCCGGACAGGGCGGGCAATGAGCAGTTCTTC. Its protein is CSVPDRAGNEQFF. The genes are TRBV29-1 and TRBJ2-1, with 8 bases lining up with TRBD1. Germline CDR1 and CDR2: SQVTM and ANQGSEA. The CDR3 is 13 amino acids. V gave up 6 bases and J gave up 6 bases; unmatched junction bases: 7.

V is TRBV12-3 or TRBV12-4 and J is TRBJ1-1; no clear D gene. The CDR3 runs 16 residues. Trimming stripped 3 bases from V and 1 base from J, with 15 bases between. The CDR3 bases are TGTGCCAGCAGTTTGGATAGGGCGACCAGGAACACTGAAGCTTTCTTT. This encodes CASSLDRATRNTEAFF.

This clonotype was counted many times. This chain links TRBV5-1 with TRBJ2-1; 9 positions agree with TRBD2. The CDR3 runs to 17 residues. V was pared by 3 bases and J by 4 bases, with 11 bases of the junction left unmatched. In germline, CDR1 is SGHRS, CDR2 YFSETQ. CDR3: CASSSWDSGGPYNEQFF. In nucleotides, the CDR3 is TGCGCCAGCAGCTCTTGGGATAGCGGGGGCCCTTACAATGAGCAGTTCTTC.

The rearrangement joins TRBV7-9 to TRBJ2-1; the D is unclear. Germline CDR1 is SEHNR and CDR2 is FQNEAQ (reference sequence). This CDR3 comprises 14 residues. V dropped 5 bases and J dropped 7 bases, with 15 bases sitting between them. The CDR3 protein is CASSQWSLGNEQFF. The CDR3 nucleotides are TGTGCCAGCAGCCAATGGTCCCTGGGGAATGAGCAGTTCTTC. Looking up the rest from reference TRBV7-9 and TRBJ2-1 gives the full variable domain: DTGVSQNPRHKITKRGQNVTFRCDPISEHNRLYWYRQTLGQGPEFLTYFQNEAQLEKSRLLSDRFSAERPKGSFSTLEIQRTEQGDSAMYLCASSQWSLGNEQFFGPGTRLTVL.

There are a few counts of this clonotype. The rearrangement uses TRBV20-1 and TRBJ2-7; no clear D gene. The V gene lost 7 bases and the J gene lost 0 bases, with 13 bases spanning the gap. Germline lookup yields CDR1 DFQATT and CDR2 SNEGSKA (reference sequence). This CDR3 has 13 amino acids. CDR3 loop: CSVGPPGSYEQYF. The CDR3 DNA follows: TGCAGTGTCGGGCCTCCGGGCTCCTACGAGCAGTACTTC.

This rearrangement joins TRBV12-3 or TRBV12-4 to TRBJ2-4; TRBD2 matches at 7 bases. V gave up 5 bases and J gave up 3 bases; unmatched junction bases: 16. The CDR3 extends over 18 amino acids. This CDR3 is CASSPGLGLAANKNIQYF. CDR3 bases: TGTGCCAGCAGTCCGGGTTTGGGGCTAGCGGCCAACAAAAACATTCAGTACTTC.

This clonotype was counted between two and nine times. The V call is TRBV5-1, the J call TRBJ1-1; D may be TRBD1 (5 bases). V shed 5 bases and J shed 1 base, with 6 bases lying between them. Germline CDR1 SGHRS, CDR2 YFSETQ. The CDR3 loop spans 12 amino acids. The CDR3 nucleotides are TGCGCCAGCAGGACAGCGAACACTGAAGCTTTCTTT. It translates to CASRTANTEAFF. Based on the CDR3 plus reference TRBV5-1 and TRBJ1-1, the full variable domain is KAGVTQTPRYLIKTRGQQVTLSCSPISGHRSVSWYQQTPGQGLQFLFEYFSETQRNKGNFPGRFSGRQFSNSRSEMNVSTLELGDSALYLCASRTANTEAFFGQGTRLTVV.

This clonotype was seen repeatedly, ten times or more. The chain recombines TRBV10-3 with TRBJ1-4, with 7 bases matching TRBD1. The CDR3 is 12 residues long. V dropped 7 bases and J dropped 8; count of bases not matched to a gene: 4. Per the germline V gene, CDR1 is ENHRY and CDR2 is SYGVKD. CDR3 sequence reads: CAIITGEEKLFF. DNA of the CDR3: TGTGCCATCATCACAGGGGAAGAAAAACTGTTTTTT.

The V call is TRBV3-1, the J call TRBJ1-2; 7 bases agree with TRBD1. This CDR3 is built from 15 residues. The V and J ends lost 4 bases and 6 bases, in that order; junction bases with no gene match: 11. CDR1 is LGHDT and CDR2 is YNNKEL in the germline V gene (reference sequence). Here the CDR3 reads CASSLLQQGTDGYTF. The DNA of the CDR3 is TGTGCCAGCAGCCTCTTACAACAGGGGACTGATGGCTACACCTTC.

There are a few counts of this clonotype. This sequence joins TRBV18 and TRBJ2-7; a weak D match, TRBD1 (6 bases). V lost 0 bases and J lost 7, with 22 bases in between. CDR1 KGHSH and CDR2 LQKENI come from the germline V gene. The CDR3 has 17 amino acids. The CDR3 region has the DNA TGTGCCAGCTCACCACCGTTGCCTACAGGGTATTCTGGGGAGCAGTACTTC. It specifies CASSPPLPTGYSGEQYF. Looking up the rest from reference TRBV18 and TRBJ2-7 gives the full variable domain: NAGVMQNPRHLVRRRGQEARLRCSPMKGHSHVYWYRQLPEEGLKFMVYLQKENIIDESGMPKERFSAEFPKEGPSILRIQQVVRGDSAAYFCASSPPLPTGYSGEQYFGPGTRLTVT.

This clonotype appeared a single time. This rearrangement joins TRBV7-3 to TRBJ2-2; 8 nucleotides agree with TRBD2. J gave up 1 base and V 5 bases, and 6 bases lay outside the gene matches. The CDR3 runs to 16 residues. Per the germline V gene, CDR1 is SGHTA and CDR2 is FQGTGA. CDR3 coding DNA: TGTGCCAGCAGCCCATCGGGGGGGCTGAACACCGGGGAGCTGTTTTTT. Protein sequence: CASSPSGGLNTGELFF.